This entry lists 20 T cell receptor beta chains sequenced from one sample in a study of blood T cell repertoires in COVID-19. Clones were sequenced by immunoSEQ multiplex PCR, and TCRdb holds only the in-frame ones, with some missing. Here the sample spans about 110,000 clones, approximately 89% being singletons. Source material: peripheral blood. Receptors were obtained from a man between 35 and 55 years old with acute or convalescent COVID-19.

The chain couples TRBV4-1 to TRBJ1-3; 7 positions agree with TRBD1. Germline CDR1 is MGHRA and CDR2 is YSYEKL. This CDR3 region has 16 residues. The V gene end was trimmed by 1 base and the J gene end by 0 bases; junction bases not matched to a gene: 3. CDR3 loop: CASSQGDRSSGNTIYF. CDR3 coding DNA: TGCGCCAGCAGCCAAGGGGACAGAAGCTCTGGAAACACCATATATTTT.

The chain is built from TRBV6-5 and TRBJ2-7; 10 bases are shared with TRBD1. The CDR3 is 15 residues long. The junction had 9 bases not matched to a gene; V was cut back by 6 bases and J by 4 bases. The germline V gene encodes CDR1 MNHEY and CDR2 SVGAGI. The CDR3 loop reads CASRYPGTGEYEQYF. The CDR3 bases are TGTGCCAGCAGGTATCCCGGGACAGGGGAATACGAGCAGTACTTC.

V and J are TRBV3-1 (or the pseudogene TRBV3-2) and TRBJ1-4; D remains unclear. V shed 0 bases and J shed 7 bases, with 15 bases lying between them. CDR1 is LGHDT, CDR2 YNNKEL, per germline (reference sequence). The CDR3 contains 16 residues. The CDR3 loop is CASSQDWRGGGEKLFF. CDR3 nucleotides: TGTGCCAGCAGCCAAGACTGGCGGGGAGGAGGTGAAAAACTGTTTTTT.

The chain carries TRBV19 and TRBJ2-1; possible D gene TRBD1, 6 bases. Germline V gene data show CDR1 as LNHDA and CDR2 as SQIVND (reference sequence). Trimming took off 3 bases at V and 4 bases at J, with 10 bases between the two ends. There are 14 residues in the CDR3. CDR3 amino acids: CASSILGAYNEQFF. The CDR3 DNA reads as TGTGCCAGTAGTATTTTGGGGGCATACAATGAGCAGTTCTTC.

The CDR3 region is CASSPASPGQVFNGYTF. The CDR3 region has the DNA TGTGCCAGCTCCCCCGCGTCACCGGGACAGGTTTTTAATGGCTACACCTTC. The chain carries TRBV18 and TRBJ1-2, with TRBD1 matching 8 bases. V was clipped by 6 bases and J by 6 bases; unmatched bases: 18. The CDR3 consists of 17 residues. CDR1 and CDR2 from the germline V gene are KGHSH and LQKENI.

The rearrangement links TRBV7-6 to TRBJ1-1; D not certain. The CDR3 is 15 amino acids. V lost 5 bases and J lost 6, with 19 bases in between. CDR1 and CDR2 from the germline V gene are SGHVS and FNYEAQ. This CDR3 reads CASSGYTTVGAEAFF. The CDR3 nucleotides read TGTGCCAGCAGCGGGTACACTACGGTCGGAGCTGAAGCTTTCTTT.

This chain uses TRBV3-1 (or the pseudogene TRBV3-2) with TRBJ1-5; no clear D gene. The CDR3 has 15 residues. Germline V gene sequence: CDR1 LGHDT, CDR2 YNNKEL (reference sequence). V was cut by 0 bases and J by 5 bases, with 11 bases left in between. In nucleotides, the CDR3 is TGTGCCAGCAGCCAAGACACGGGGAGCGATCAGCCCCAGCATTTT. Protein sequence: CASSQDTGSDQPQHF.

The chain combines TRBV19 with TRBJ1-2; a possible D gene is TRBD1 (6 bases). Trimming cost V 2 bases and J 4 bases, with 14 bases left between them. Per the germline V gene, CDR1 is LNHDA and CDR2 is SQIVND (reference sequence). The CDR3 is made up of 15 amino acids. In DNA, the CDR3 is TGTGCCAGTAGTATATACGGGCGGACAGCCTATGGCTACACCTTC. It codes for CASSIYGRTAYGYTF.

This clone was counted ten times or more. This chain connects TRBV27 to TRBJ2-3; D may be TRBD1 (7 bases). The CDR3 consists of 16 residues. The germline CDR1 and CDR2 sequences are MNHEY and SMNVEV (reference sequence). Trimming removed 3 bases from V and 2 bases from J, with 15 bases in between. The CDR3 DNA follows: TGTGCCAGCAGTTTCAGGGGGGACCAAATCACAGATACGCAGTATTTT. It is translated as CASSFRGDQITDTQYF.

V gene TRBV6-5 combines with J gene TRBJ2-7; 12 nucleotides align to TRBD2. Germline CDR1 MNHEY, CDR2 SVGAGI. V dropped 7 bases and J dropped 9; count of bases not matched to a gene: 4. CDR3 length: 12 amino acids. The CDR3 is CASNLAGGGQYF. As DNA, the CDR3 is TGTGCCAGCAATCTAGCGGGAGGGGGGCAGTACTTC.

V usage is TRBV30 and J usage is TRBJ1-5, with D uncertain. Trimming took 2 bases from V and 3 from J, leaving 8 bases between them. Germline lookup yields CDR1 GTSNPN and CDR2 SVGIG (reference sequence). This CDR3 comprises 13 residues. The CDR3 protein is CAWSTENNQPQHF. The DNA of the CDR3 is TGTGCCTGGAGTACAGAAAACAATCAGCCCCAGCATTTT. Filled out from reference TRBV30 and TRBJ1-5, the complete variable domain reads SQTIHQWPATLVQPVGSPLSLECTVEGTSNPNLYWYRQAAGRGLQLLFYSVGIGQISSEVPQNLSASRPQDRQFILSSKKLLLSDSGFYLCAWSTENNQPQHFGDGTRLSIL.

The chain has TRBV9 and TRBJ2-1, with D maybe TRBD2 (6 bases). Germline V gene data show CDR1 as SGDLS and CDR2 as YYNGEE. The CDR3 is 15 amino acids. V lost 0 bases to trimming and J lost 8 bases, with 15 bases between them. The CDR3 here is CASSVAPRDSDEQFF. CDR3 nucleotides: TGTGCCAGCAGCGTAGCCCCCCGGGACTCGGATGAGCAGTTCTTC.

This clone was detected once. V is TRBV7-2 and J is TRBJ1-5, with D perhaps TRBD1 (5 bases). The CDR3 length is 13 residues. Trimming took 5 bases from V and 2 from J, leaving 7 bases between them. Germline-derived CDR1 and CDR2 are SGHTA and FQGNSA. CDR3 in amino acids: CASSTRGNQPQHF. The CDR3 DNA reads as TGTGCCAGCAGCACCAGGGGCAATCAGCCCCAGCATTTT.

The rearrangement links TRBV5-1 to TRBJ1-3, with no clear D. CDR3 size: 14 residues. With 0 bases removed from V and 3 bases from J, the gap between germline ends came to 7 bases. The germline CDR1 and CDR2 sequences are SGHRS and YFSETQ. The DNA of the CDR3 is TGCGCCAGCAGCTTGGACGGTGTTGGAAACACCATATATTTT. This sequence encodes CASSLDGVGNTIYF. Full variable domain (rest looked up from reference TRBV5-1 and TRBJ1-3): KAGVTQTPRYLIKTRGQQVTLSCSPISGHRSVSWYQQTPGQGLQFLFEYFSETQRNKGNFPGRFSGRQFSNSRSEMNVSTLELGDSALYLCASSLDGVGNTIYFGEGSWLTVV.

The rearrangement uses TRBV27 and TRBJ2-7; 10 bases fit TRBD1. Per germline, CDR1 MNHEY and CDR2 SMNVEV (reference sequence). V gave up 3 bases and J gave up 5 bases; unmatched junction bases: 1. The CDR3 has 13 amino acids. CDR3 nucleotide sequence: TGTGCCAGCAGTTTGGGACAGGGGCACGAGCAGTACTTC. The encoded protein is CASSLGQGHEQYF.

This clone was seen only once. This sequence joins TRBV19 and TRBJ1-5, with D perhaps matching TRBD1 (5 bases). Germline CDR1 and CDR2: LNHDA and SQIVND (reference sequence). The CDR3 length is 15 residues. V dropped 1 base and J dropped 1 base, with 8 bases sitting between them. The CDR3 bases are TGTGCCAGTAGTATAGCCAGACAGAGCAATCAGCCCCAGCATTTT. Protein sequence: CASSIARQSNQPQHF.

As to this clone: The sample contains more than one DNA sequence encoding this CDR3. The chain has TRBV12-3 or TRBV12-4 and TRBJ1-1, with D tentatively TRBD1 (6 bases). Trimming took off 4 bases at V and 1 base at J, with 7 bases between the two ends. There are 13 residues in the CDR3. For the CDR3, the DNA is TGTGCCAGCAGTTCACAGGGGAACACTGAAGCTTTCTTT. Amino acid sequence: CASSSQGNTEAFF.

The chain links TRBV3-1 (or the pseudogene TRBV3-2) to TRBJ2-7; the match to TRBD2 covers 10 bases. Germline trimming cut 0 bases from V and 12 bases from J; bases unmatched to any gene: 11. The CDR3 totals 15 residues. Germline V CDR1 and CDR2: LGHDT, YNNKEL (reference sequence). The CDR3 loop reads CASSQDLAGEALRYF. The DNA of the CDR3 is TGTGCCAGCAGCCAAGATCTAGCGGGAGAAGCCTTAAGGTACTTC.

The chain joins TRBV5-1 to TRBJ2-5; 7 bases match TRBD1. Per the germline V gene, CDR1 is SGHRS and CDR2 is YFSETQ. The CDR3 is 17 amino acids. The V gene end was trimmed by 3 bases and the J gene end by 2 bases; junction bases not matched to a gene: 13. The CDR3 region is CASSSPLPGTVQETQYF. CDR3 sequence (DNA): TGCGCCAGCAGCTCGCCCCTCCCCGGGACAGTTCAAGAGACCCAGTACTTC. Together with reference TRBV5-1 and TRBJ2-5, the CDR3 gives the full variable domain: KAGVTQTPRYLIKTRGQQVTLSCSPISGHRSVSWYQQTPGQGLQFLFEYFSETQRNKGNFPGRFSGRQFSNSRSEMNVSTLELGDSALYLCASSSPLPGTVQETQYFGPGTRLLVL.

This clone was counted once. This sequence joins TRBV10-3 and TRBJ1-1; tentatively, D is TRBD1 (6 bases). V lost 5 bases and J lost 0, with 10 bases in between. This CDR3 comprises 14 residues. Looked up from germline, CDR1 is ENHRY and CDR2 is SYGVKD. CDR3 sequence: CAISITGLNTEAFF. In DNA form, the CDR3 reads TGTGCCATCAGTATCACAGGGTTGAACACTGAAGCTTTCTTT.